This TCR beta chain was found in a study of T cells in localized non-small cell lung cancer. Whole-study findings and limits: A median roughly 50 of the top 100 tumor clones appeared in adjacent lung. Uninvolved adjacent lung had more T cell clonality than any other tissue, topping tumor. Higher blood T cell density tracked longer overall survival.

A remark on this clone: No antigen is known for it.

Produced via immunoSEQ multiplex PCR; TCRdb's table is partial and in-frame only. The sample has 15,000 to 20,000 clones, 90% seen once. Trimming left V 0 bases short and J 1 base short, with 19 bases between. In germline, CDR1 is LGHNA, CDR2 YSLEER. This CDR3 has 20 amino acids. The rearrangement joins TRBV4-3 to TRBJ2-6; D is perhaps TRBD1 (5 bases). This sequence originates from a woman aged 35 to 75 with stage III lung adenocarcinoma. This sample comprised peripheral blood mononuclear cells, obtained before any cancer treatment. CDR3 sequence reads: CASSQDLTANRPSGANVLTF. Here the CDR3 DNA reads TGCGCCAGCAGCCAAGATCTGACAGCAAATCGACCGTCTGGGGCCAACGTCCTGACTTTC.